This T cell receptor (beta chain) derives from a study of blood T cell repertoires in COVID-19. Study context: The United States, Italy and Spain supplied acute and convalescent COVID-19 samples. From T cells, B-cell-depleted T cells, or PBMCs came the material, which was cDNA or gDNA.

Authors' data handling: Cell counts per sample came from amplifying reference gene primers. Repertoires were generated with immunoSEQ multiplex PCR, while TCRdb's copy carries only in-frame clones and drops some. That table is the source of V, J and clone size, and D and trimming were worked out from the DNA. The sample yields about 130,000 clones, approximately 89% seen once. In germline, CDR1 is SGHNT, CDR2 YENEEA. The trim removed 5 bases at V and 0 bases at J, leaving 10 bases unmatched. The CDR3 extends over 18 amino acids. The TCR originated in a man aged 45 to 65 with acute or convalescent COVID-19. V and J are TRBV11-3 and TRBJ2-2; 9 nucleotides match TRBD1. Sequences were obtained from peripheral blood. CDR3 DNA sequence: TGTGCCAGCAGCGTCCGGGACAGGGTTTCCGCGAACACCGGGGAGCTGTTTTTT. Translating it yields CASSVRDRVSANTGELFF.